Detailed here is one TCR beta chain. Its antigen is unknown. Germline V gene lookup returns CDR1 ENHRY and CDR2 SYGVKD. The CDR3 runs 13 residues. Trimming took off 7 bases at V and 6 bases at J, with 10 bases between the two ends. This specimen comes from a study of cytomegalovirus exposure and HLA in healthy donors. Study-level points and caveats: Presence/absence analyses treated sequencing depth as roughly uniform across donors. TCR beta V segments were, for the most part, productive about 87% or about 30% of the time in an earlier analysis. There were several of the most significant clusters that appeared linked to common viral pathogens in a later analysis.

The PCR contained 60 Vbeta and 13 Jbeta primers. TCRdb's copy holds only in-frame clones and misses some; the assay was immunoSEQ multiplex PCR. The table shows roughly 200,000 clones, with 80% occurring only once. Material: PBMCs. The sequence was collected from a man aged 40-50 years in good health and CMV-seronegative. This chain joins TRBV10-3 and TRBJ1-6; D perhaps matches TRBD1 (6 bases). The CDR3 loop is CAITQGPNSPLHF. CDR3 coding DNA: TGTGCCATCACACAGGGCCCTAATTCACCCCTCCACTTT.